What follows are 8 T cell receptor beta chains derived from one specimen sequenced in a study of T cell changes during pregnancy in multiple sclerosis. Libraries were prepared by immunoSEQ multiplex PCR; TCRdb keeps only in-frame clonotypes and omits some of them. The profile covers over 45,000 clones, with around 90% appearing a single time and under 2% taken by the ten largest. The sequenced sample was peripheral blood, obtained in the first trimester of pregnancy. The receptors derive from a female donor with multiple sclerosis, enrolled in a pregnancy study.

The chain recombines TRBV9 with TRBJ2-3, with no clear D. V gave up 0 bases and J gave up 2 bases, with 13 bases separating them. The length of the CDR3 is 16 residues. Germline V gene lookup returns CDR1 SGDLS and CDR2 YYNGEE. DNA of the CDR3: TGTGCCAGCAGCGTAGGGGCCTCTCTGAACACAGATACGCAGTATTTT. Protein product: CASSVGASLNTDTQYF.

This chain joins TRBV19 and TRBJ2-5; 7 nucleotides agree with TRBD2. V shed 3 bases and J 3 bases; nucleotides not matched to a gene: 10. CDR1 is LNHDA and CDR2 is SQIVND in the germline V gene (reference sequence). CDR3 length equals 16 residues. CDR3 nucleotides: TGTGCCAGTAGTATGATGGGAGGGCCCGGCGAAGAGACCCAGTACTTC. It encodes CASSMMGGPGEETQYF.

This clone was seen ten or more times. The chain is built from TRBV6-5 and TRBJ1-6; D not resolved. V gave up 5 bases and J gave up 7 bases, with 15 bases separating them. Germline V gene data show CDR1 as MNHEY and CDR2 as SVGAGI. CDR3 length: 15 amino acids. CDR3 in amino acids: CASSLDGKANSPLHF. The CDR3 DNA follows: TGTGCCAGCAGTCTAGACGGGAAAGCCAATTCACCCCTCCACTTT.

The V gene is TRBV5-1, the J gene TRBJ1-1, with D unresolved. Trimming removed 0 bases at V and 5 bases at J, with 11 bases between. This CDR3 is built from 14 residues. Per the germline V gene, CDR1 is SGHRS and CDR2 is YFSETQ. Here the CDR3 DNA reads TGCGCCAGCAGCTTGGCCGGACTACGGACTGAAGCTTTCTTT. Its protein product is CASSLAGLRTEAFF.

This rearrangement joins TRBV19 to TRBJ1-2, with D hard to call. Trimming cost V 7 bases and J 4 bases, with 16 bases left between them. The CDR3 has 14 amino acids. CDR1 and CDR2 from the germline V gene are LNHDA and SQIVND (reference sequence). The CDR3 nucleotides are TGTGCCAGTAAACCGCGGGCCGAGAGCTATGGCTACACCTTC. This translates into CASKPRAESYGYTF.

The V and J genes are TRBV5-1 and TRBJ1-1, with 7 positions matching TRBD1. The V gene end was trimmed by 3 bases and the J gene end by 7 bases; junction bases not matched to a gene: 18. Germline CDR1 reads SGHRS; CDR2 reads YFSETQ. This CDR3 has 17 residues. CDR3 protein: CASSYDRVSFGVIEAFF. DNA for the CDR3: TGCGCCAGCAGCTACGACAGGGTCTCGTTCGGGGTTATTGAAGCTTTCTTT.

This clone was found once. This sequence joins TRBV12-5 and TRBJ1-5, with 10 bases that match TRBD1. The V gene end was trimmed by 4 bases and the J gene end by 5 bases; junction bases not matched to a gene: 11. Germline V lookup: CDR1 LGHNT, CDR2 FRNRAP. CDR3 length: 17 residues. The CDR3 bases are TGTGCTAGTGGTTCTCTGGAATGGGGACAGGGGTATCAGCCCCAGCATTTT. Translated, it gives CASGSLEWGQGYQPQHF.

This chain links TRBV4-3 with TRBJ1-1; D possibly corresponds to TRBD1 (6 bases). CDR1 and CDR2 from the germline V gene are LGHNA and YSLEER. The V end lost 1 base, the J end lost 2 bases, and 17 bases lay between the germline ends. This CDR3 comprises 17 residues. The CDR3 region is CASSQAVRQDRNTEAFF. In nucleotides, the CDR3 is TGCGCCAGCAGCCAAGCTGTCAGACAGGATCGAAACACTGAAGCTTTCTTT.